A single sample gave rise to the 27 T cell receptor beta chains below, sequenced in a study of post-analysis software for immune sequencing data. Study-wide points: Five TRBV segments were significantly more frequent in patients than in controls. TRBV5-6, TRBV5-1 and TRBV20-1 were among these segments.

These receptors have no known antigen. TCR beta cDNA libraries had unique molecular identifiers. TCRdb reprocessed the PCR reads with MiXCR, giving one entry per CDR3 protein. Here the sample spans roughly 870,000 distinct CDR3 sequences, approximately 53% being singletons. The sequencing sample was made of blood. Source of these receptors: a girl aged 10-17 years with multiple sclerosis.

At least ten counts were recorded for this clonotype. The chain couples TRBV6-5 to TRBJ2-5; D unclear. The CDR3 extends over 14 amino acids. V lost 0 bases and J 2 bases, leaving 7 bases between the germline ends. Germline values: CDR1 MNHEY, CDR2 SVGAGI. CDR3 sequence: CASSYSGTQETQYF. The DNA of the CDR3 is TGTGCCAGCAGTTACTCAGGAACGCAAGAGACCCAGTACTTC.

The chain uses TRBV5-1 and TRBJ2-7, with 9 bases identical to TRBD2. The CDR3 length is 15 residues. Unmatched junction bases numbered 2, after V lost 1 base and J lost 0 bases. The V gene's germline CDR1 is SGHRS and CDR2 YFSETQ. The CDR3 region is CASSLLAGRSYEQYF. The DNA of the CDR3 is TGCGCCAGCAGCTTGCTAGCGGGGCGCTCCTACGAGCAGTACTTC.

DNA for the CDR3: TGTGCCAGCGTCAGACTAGCGGGAAGAGGTCAGTTCTTC. This sequence encodes CASVRLAGRGQFF. V is TRBV2 and J is TRBJ2-1, with TRBD2 matching over 11 bases. J lost 13 bases, V lost 8 bases, and 10 bases had no gene match. The CDR3 sequence is 13 residues long. CDR1 SNHLY and CDR2 FYNNEI come from the germline V gene.

This clonotype appeared a few times. The chain employs TRBV7-9 and TRBJ2-7; 8 bases are a match to TRBD1. Germline lookup yields CDR1 SEHNR and CDR2 FQNEAQ (reference sequence). This CDR3 has 15 residues. J was trimmed by 3 bases and V by 5 bases; bases with no gene match: 9. In nucleotides, the CDR3 is TGTGCCAGCAGCCCTTGGACAGGGCCTTACTACGAGCAGTACTTC. Its translation: CASSPWTGPYYEQYF.

The chain joins TRBV20-1 to TRBJ2-1; the match to TRBD2 covers 7 bases. Germline V CDR1 and CDR2: DFQATT, SNEGSKA (reference sequence). V shed 0 bases and J 0 bases; nucleotides not matched to a gene: 5. The length of the CDR3 is 16 residues. The CDR3 DNA is TGCAGTGCTAGAGATATGACTAGCAGCTCCTACAATGAGCAGTTCTTC. It specifies CSARDMTSSSYNEQFF.

The chain is built from TRBV29-1 and TRBJ1-2, with no clear D. The V end was cut by 4 bases, the J end by 7 bases, with 13 bases between. Looked up from germline, CDR1 is SQVTM and CDR2 is ANQGSEA. The CDR3 has 12 amino acids. CDR3 amino acids: CSVGLGSAGYTF. CDR3 coding DNA: TGCAGCGTTGGTCTGGGGTCGGCTGGCTACACCTTC.

About this clonotype itself: One junction end does not reproduce the germline sequence, and a read error may be involved. The V call is TRBV29-1, the J call TRBJ1-4; 8 bases agree with TRBD1. The CDR3 covers 12 residues. Germline V CDR1 and CDR2: SQVTM, ANQGSEA. The CDR3 spells CSAQGANEKRFF. The CDR3 nucleotides are TGCAGCGCTCAGGGGGCTAATGAAAAACGGTTTTTT.

This clonotype was seen a few times. The chain links TRBV4-1 to TRBJ1-2; TRBD1 aligns across 9 bases. This CDR3 has 15 residues. The germline CDR1 and CDR2 sequences are MGHRA and YSYEKL. Unmatched junction bases numbered 13, after V lost 2 bases and J lost 12 bases. CDR3 in DNA: TGCGCCAGCAGCCAAACGCTGGGACAGGGATCCAAGGACACCTTC. This codes for CASSQTLGQGSKDTF.

The chain couples TRBV20-1 to TRBJ2-7; possibly TRBD2 for D (6 bases). There are 15 residues in the CDR3. The ends were cut back, 3 bases at V and 0 bases at J, with 15 bases in the middle. Germline lookup yields CDR1 DFQATT and CDR2 SNEGSKA (reference sequence). The CDR3 spells CSASALARSSYEQYF. Here the CDR3 DNA reads TGCAGTGCTAGCGCACTAGCAAGGAGCTCCTACGAGCAGTACTTC.

The chain carries TRBV7-2 and TRBJ2-2; no clear D gene. With 10 bases removed from V and 9 bases from J, the gap between germline ends came to 15 bases. Looked up from germline, CDR1 is SGHTA and CDR2 is FQGNSA. The CDR3 has 12 residues. CDR3 amino acids: CANRLQNRELFF. CDR3 coding DNA: TGTGCCAATCGACTGCAGAACCGGGAGCTGTTTTTT. Looking up the rest from reference TRBV7-2 and TRBJ2-2 gives the full variable domain: GAGVSQSPSNKVTEKGKDVELRCDPISGHTALYWYRQSLGQGLEFLIYFQGNSAPDKSGLPSDRFSAERTGGSVSTLTIQRTQQEDSAVYLCANRLQNRELFFGEGSRLTVL.

The rearrangement joins TRBV7-9 to TRBJ2-7; D might be TRBD2 (6 bases). Germline CDR1 SEHNR, CDR2 FQNEAQ (reference sequence). The CDR3 extends over 13 amino acids. The V end was cut by 0 bases, the J end by 6 bases, with 9 bases between. The CDR3 coding sequence is TGTGCCAGCAGCTTAGCGGGGGACTTCGAGCAGTACTTC. Its protein product is CASSLAGDFEQYF.

The chain has TRBV5-5 and TRBJ1-2; 9 bases align to TRBD1. V trimming: 4 bases; J trimming: 5 bases; junction bases outside the gene matches: 6. In germline, CDR1 is SGHKS, CDR2 YYEKEE (reference sequence). CDR3 size: 14 residues. Here the CDR3 reads CASSARDREYGYTF. In nucleotides, the CDR3 is TGTGCCAGCAGCGCCCGGGACAGGGAATATGGCTACACCTTC.

The chain couples TRBV12-3 or TRBV12-4 to TRBJ1-2; possibly TRBD1 for D (5 bases). The CDR3 consists of 15 residues. V was trimmed by 5 bases and J by 6 bases, leaving 19 bases between them. This chain's CDR3 is CASSPEGGARNGYTF. The CDR3 coding sequence is TGTGCCAGCAGTCCCGAGGGAGGGGCGAGGAATGGCTACACCTTC.

This chain uses TRBV20-1 with TRBJ2-1; TRBD2 matches 7 bases. Looked up from germline, CDR1 is DFQATT and CDR2 is SNEGSKA (reference sequence). The junction had 15 bases not matched to a gene; V was cut back by 2 bases and J by 14 bases. The CDR3 runs 14 residues. The CDR3 DNA reads TGCAGTGCTAGACACTCCGGAGCGGGTCGGGAGGAGTTCTTC. Translating it yields CSARHSGAGREEFF.

This chain connects TRBV30 to TRBJ2-5, with D tentatively TRBD2 (5 bases). The CDR3 sequence is 13 residues long. V lost 6 bases and J lost 3, with 14 bases in between. Per germline, CDR1 GTSNPN and CDR2 SVGIG (reference sequence). The CDR3 sequence is CACSKEAEETQYF. The CDR3 region has the DNA TGTGCCTGTTCAAAGGAAGCGGAAGAGACCCAGTACTTC.

This chain uses TRBV5-6 with TRBJ2-7; maybe TRBD1 (5 bases). The germline CDR1 and CDR2 sequences are SGHDT and YYEEEE. The V and J ends lost 1 base and 0 bases respectively, with 8 bases between them. CDR3 length: 14 residues. The CDR3 DNA reads as TGTGCCAGCAGCTTGTGGACAAACTCCTACGAGCAGTACTTC. The encoded protein is CASSLWTNSYEQYF.

This rearrangement joins TRBV6-5 to TRBJ1-2, with TRBD1 identical over 10 bases. There are 17 residues in the CDR3. Germline loops: CDR1 MNHEY, CDR2 SVGAGI. V was pared by 6 bases and J by 4 bases, with 14 bases of the junction left unmatched. CDR3 amino acids: CASSPLGQGITSYGYTF. DNA of the CDR3: TGTGCCAGCAGCCCACTGGGACAGGGGATAACCAGCTATGGCTACACCTTC.

This clonotype was detected only a few times. V gene TRBV5-1 combines with J gene TRBJ2-5; tentatively, D is TRBD1 (6 bases). This CDR3 is built from 15 residues. Trimming cost V 5 bases and J 4 bases, with 18 bases left between them. From germline, CDR1 is SGHRS and CDR2 YFSETQ. This CDR3 is CASSPSTGTRETQYF. The CDR3 bases are TGCGCCAGCAGTCCGAGCACAGGGACCAGAGAGACCCAGTACTTC. Full variable domain (remainder filled in from reference TRBV5-1 and TRBJ2-5): KAGVTQTPRYLIKTRGQQVTLSCSPISGHRSVSWYQQTPGQGLQFLFEYFSETQRNKGNFPGRFSGRQFSNSRSEMNVSTLELGDSALYLCASSPSTGTRETQYFGPGTRLLVL.

V gene TRBV20-1 combines with J gene TRBJ2-3, with D unresolved. V was clipped by 0 bases and J by 6 bases, with 13 bases between them. The CDR3 has 14 amino acids. Germline V CDR1 and CDR2: DFQATT, SNEGSKA (reference sequence). This chain's CDR3 is CSAREGLPRDTQYF. For the CDR3, the DNA is TGCAGTGCTAGAGAAGGCCTTCCGCGGGATACGCAGTATTTT.

This clonotype has only a few counts. The chain carries TRBV29-1 and TRBJ1-1; no clear D gene. V was clipped by 7 bases and J by 2 bases, with 11 bases between them. The germline CDR1 and CDR2 sequences are SQVTM and ANQGSEA. CDR3 length: 12 amino acids. CDR3 DNA: TGCAGCGGCCGATTGAGAAACACTGAAGCTTTCTTT. This encodes CSGRLRNTEAFF.

The J gene is TRBJ2-5, the V gene TRBV7-9, with D unresolved. CDR3 length: 13 amino acids. The V end was cut by 2 bases, the J end by 3 bases, with 7 bases between. Per germline, CDR1 SEHNR and CDR2 FQNEAQ (reference sequence). The CDR3 DNA follows: TGTGCCAGCAGCTTAAGGGAAAAAGAGACCCAGTACTTC. This encodes CASSLREKETQYF.

Comment on this clonotype: Germline is not matched at one junction end, which may reflect a read error. The chain joins TRBV3-1 to TRBJ2-5; D is possibly TRBD2 (5 bases). The CDR3 contains 12 residues. Per germline, CDR1 LGHDT and CDR2 YNNKEL (reference sequence). CDR3 in amino acids: CASSRLREAQYF. The CDR3 bases are TGTGCCAGCAGCCGACTAAGAGAGGCCCAGTACTTC.

The chain has TRBV5-1 and TRBJ2-4; 7 bases agree with TRBD2. V was pared by 0 bases and J by 14 bases, with 11 bases of the junction left unmatched. There are 14 residues in the CDR3. Germline CDR1 and CDR2: SGHRS and YFSETQ. The chain's CDR3 is CASSLGSETSQEYF. The CDR3 DNA reads TGCGCCAGCAGCTTGGGGTCGGAGACTAGCCAGGAGTACTTC.

The chain recombines TRBV5-5 with TRBJ2-1; D gene unclear. Trimming took 6 bases from V and 8 from J, leaving 15 bases between them. The CDR3 extends over 13 amino acids. CDR1 is SGHKS and CDR2 is YYEKEE in the germline V gene (reference sequence). The CDR3 reads CASNSRSNYEQFF. The CDR3 DNA reads as TGTGCCAGCAATAGCAGGAGCAACTATGAGCAGTTCTTC.

This clonotype was seen just once. The chain combines TRBV20-1 with TRBJ2-3; the D gene could be TRBD1 or TRBD2 (5 bases each). The germline gives CDR1 DFQATT, CDR2 SNEGSKA (reference sequence). Trimming cost V 5 bases and J 9 bases, with 12 bases left between them. There are 11 residues in the CDR3. The CDR3 region has the DNA TGCAGTGCTGGGGACGGCTCAACGCAGTATTTT. This sequence encodes CSAGDGSTQYF.

In DNA form, the CDR3 reads TGTGCCAGCACCAGAGGCAGGGTTTTCGACGAGCAGTACTTC. Its translation is CASTRGRVFDEQYF. The V call is TRBV7-8, the J call TRBJ2-7; tentative D call: TRBD1 (5 bases). This CDR3 has 14 amino acids. V lost 7 bases, J lost 5 bases, and 18 bases lay in between. Germline V CDR1 and CDR2: SGHVS, FQNEAQ.

The rearrangement joins TRBV12-3 or TRBV12-4 to TRBJ2-3; D is ambiguous. V shed 6 bases and J shed 0 bases, with 10 bases lying between them. The CDR3 covers 14 residues. In nucleotides, the CDR3 is TGTGCCAGCAGCTACACTTCTAGCACAGATACGCAGTATTTT. Encoded protein: CASSYTSSTDTQYF.